Listed below are T cell receptor beta chains from one sample, sequenced in a study of cytomegalovirus exposure and HLA in healthy donors. The method was immunoSEQ multiplex PCR; TCRdb's version includes in-frame clones alone and lacks a portion of them. The profile shows about 200,000 clones, around 84% of them singletons. Sequences were obtained from PBMCs. Source of these receptors: a woman aged 30 to 39 in good health and CMV-seropositive. Each CDR3 is given with its conserved first and last residue. The order of the fields is CDR3 length, V gene, J gene, D gene, clone size, CDR3 DNA, CDR3 protein. D genes are given only for firm matches. For some rows the clone size is stated as once, few or many, or as a class when expanded; others skip it.

>15|TRBV28|TRBJ2-7|NA|NA
TGTGCCAGCAGGTATACAGGGATGGGTAATTACGAGCAGTACTTC
CASRYTGMGNYEQYF
>14|TRBV6-1|TRBJ2-4|NA|NA
TGTGCCAGCAGTGATACCTACACCAGGGTCATTCAGTACTTC
CASSDTYTRVIQYF
>14|TRBV29-1|TRBJ2-3|NA|NA
TGCAGCGTTGCCCCGGACGCCCCAGGGGATACGCAGTATTTT
CSVAPDAPGDTQYF
>16|TRBV9|TRBJ2-3|TRBD2|NA
TGTGCCAGCAGCAAAGGACTAGCGGAGACCACAGATACGCAGTATTTT
CASSKGLAETTDTQYF
>18|TRBV10-1|TRBJ1-2|TRBD1|few
TGCGCCAGCAGGGGATATGGGGGGACAGGCGTACGGGAGGATGGCTACACCTTC
CASRGYGGTGVREDGYTF
>13|TRBV2|TRBJ1-1|NA|NA
TGTGCCAGCGGCAGGGTTTCAAACACTGAAGCTTTCTTT
CASGRVSNTEAFF
>15|TRBV6-5|TRBJ1-5|NA|NA
TGTGCCAGCAGCCGGAGGGGCGGTAGCAATCAGCCCCAGCATTTT
CASSRRGGSNQPQHF
>14|TRBV29-1|TRBJ2-7|NA|NA
TGCAGCGTTGCTCCTGTGTCAGGGGATGGCGAGCAGTACTTC
CSVAPVSGDGEQYF
>15|TRBV6-5|TRBJ2-2|NA|once
TGTGCCAGCAGGGCAGGGGGGAGGAACACCGGGGAGCTGTTTTTT
CASRAGGRNTGELFF
>14|TRBV2|TRBJ2-2|TRBD1|NA
TGTGCCAGCGGGGAGACAGGGGGGGCCGGGGAGCTGTTTTTT
CASGETGGAGELFF
>13|TRBV6-5|TRBJ1-1|NA|NA
TGTGCCAGCAGATTGACAGGGAACACTGAAGCTTTCTTT
CASRLTGNTEAFF
>15|TRBV4-1|TRBJ2-5|NA|NA
TGCGCCAGCAGCCAAGGAAAGGGGGACACAGAGACCCAGTACTTC
CASSQGKGDTETQYF
>14|TRBV28|TRBJ2-7|TRBD2|NA
TGTGCCAGCCTCCCATCTTTAGCGGGCTACGAGCAGTACTTC
CASLPSLAGYEQYF
>15|TRBV4-1|TRBJ1-2|NA|NA
TGCGCCAGCAGCCAAGGTCAACCAGGACTCTATGGCTACACCTTC
CASSQGQPGLYGYTF
>16|TRBV9|TRBJ2-5|TRBD2|NA
TGTGCCAGCAGCGAGGGACTAGCGGCCAACCAAGAGACCCAGTACTTC
CASSEGLAANQETQYF